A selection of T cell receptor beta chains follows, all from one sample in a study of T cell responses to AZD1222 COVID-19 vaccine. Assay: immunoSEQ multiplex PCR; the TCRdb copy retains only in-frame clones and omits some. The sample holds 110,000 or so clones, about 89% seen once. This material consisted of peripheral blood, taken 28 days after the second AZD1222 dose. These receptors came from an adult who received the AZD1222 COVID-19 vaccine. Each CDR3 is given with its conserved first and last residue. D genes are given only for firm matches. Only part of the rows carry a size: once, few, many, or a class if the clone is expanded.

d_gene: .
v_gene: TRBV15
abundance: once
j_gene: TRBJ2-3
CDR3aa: CATSRDSGPDTQYF
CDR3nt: TGTGCCACCAGCAGGGACTCCGGACCAGATACGCAGTATTTT

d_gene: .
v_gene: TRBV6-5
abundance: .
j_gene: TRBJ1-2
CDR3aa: CASSLGQTNYGYTF
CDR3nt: TGTGCCAGCAGCCTGGGGCAGACTAACTATGGCTACACCTTC

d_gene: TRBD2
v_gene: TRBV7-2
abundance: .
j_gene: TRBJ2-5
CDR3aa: CASSLDGGGLETQYF
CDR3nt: TGTGCCAGCAGCTTAGATGGCGGGGGGTTAGAGACCCAGTACTTC

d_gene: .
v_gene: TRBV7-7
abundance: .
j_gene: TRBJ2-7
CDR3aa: CASSFGGGSSYEQYF
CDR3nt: TGTGCTAGCAGCTTCGGGGGAGGTAGCTCCTACGAGCAGTACTTC

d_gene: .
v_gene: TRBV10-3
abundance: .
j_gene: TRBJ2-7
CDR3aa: CAISISSSYEQYF
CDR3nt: TGTGCCATCAGCATTAGTTCCTCCTACGAGCAGTACTTC

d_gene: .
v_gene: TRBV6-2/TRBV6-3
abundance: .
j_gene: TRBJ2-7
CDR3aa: CASSYSAGAYEQYF
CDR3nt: TGTGCCAGCAGTTACTCCGCAGGGGCCTACGAGCAGTACTTC

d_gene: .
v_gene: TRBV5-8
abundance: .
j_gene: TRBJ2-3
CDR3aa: CASSKGVGGRDDTQYF
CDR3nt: TGTGCCAGCAGCAAAGGTGTCGGGGGCCGGGACGATACGCAGTATTTT

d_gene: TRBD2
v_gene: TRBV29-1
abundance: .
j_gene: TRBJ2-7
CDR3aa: CSVWEGREQYF
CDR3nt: TGCAGCGTTTGGGAGGGGCGGGAGCAGTACTTC

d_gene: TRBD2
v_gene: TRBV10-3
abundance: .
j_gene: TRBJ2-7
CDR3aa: CAISPVGGTASEQYF
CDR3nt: TGTGCCATCAGTCCCGTGGGAGGGACTGCCTCTGAGCAGTACTTC

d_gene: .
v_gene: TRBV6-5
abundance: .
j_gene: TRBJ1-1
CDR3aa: CASRQSTGANTEAFF
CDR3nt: TGTGCCAGCAGGCAGAGCACCGGGGCGAACACTGAAGCTTTCTTT